Sequencing of this TCR beta chain was carried out in a study of Tregs in tolerant kidney transplant recipients. Study-wide results and limits: Expanding Tregs on activated donor B cells appeared to best identify donor-specific TCRbeta clones.

Only one count was recorded for this clone. What it recognizes is unknown. This CDR3 is built from 13 residues. Trimming stripped 7 bases from V and 2 bases from J, with 11 bases between. CDR1 and CDR2 (germline): SEHNR, FQNEAQ (reference sequence). TCRdb's table, derived via immunoSEQ multiplex PCR, lists solely in-frame clones and lacks some. The table has about 240,000 clones, roughly 84% seen once. This clonotype was obtained from a human donor in good health. The V gene is TRBV7-9, the J gene TRBJ1-2; D unclear. Sample: CD4+ T cells from blood. The CDR3 DNA is TGTGCCAGCAACCCCGGGGTAAACTATGGCTACACCTTC. Protein product: CASNPGVNYGYTF.